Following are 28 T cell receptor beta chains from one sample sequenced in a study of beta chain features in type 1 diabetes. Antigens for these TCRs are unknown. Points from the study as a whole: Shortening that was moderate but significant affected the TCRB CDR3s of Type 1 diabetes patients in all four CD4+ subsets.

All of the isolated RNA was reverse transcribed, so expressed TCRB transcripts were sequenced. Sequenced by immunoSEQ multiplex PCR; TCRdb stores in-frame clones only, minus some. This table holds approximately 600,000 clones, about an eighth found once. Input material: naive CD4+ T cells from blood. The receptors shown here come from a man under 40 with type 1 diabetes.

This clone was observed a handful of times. Here the CDR3 reads CSVPFGEVSSGANVLTF. The CDR3 nucleotides read TGCAGCGTCCCCTTTGGGGAAGTGAGCTCTGGGGCCAACGTCCTGACTTTC. V is TRBV29-1 and J is TRBJ2-6; D gene ambiguous. This CDR3 region has 17 residues. CDR1 and CDR2 (germline): SQVTM, ANQGSEA. Trimming shortened V by 6 bases and J by 0 bases, and 18 bases separated the two germline ends.

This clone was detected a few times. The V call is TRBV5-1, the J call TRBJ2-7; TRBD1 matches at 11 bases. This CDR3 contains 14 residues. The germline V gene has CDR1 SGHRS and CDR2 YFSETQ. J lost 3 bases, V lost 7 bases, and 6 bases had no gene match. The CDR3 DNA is TGCGCCAGCTCCAGCGGGACAGGGGGCTACGAGCAGTACTTC. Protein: CASSSGTGGYEQYF.

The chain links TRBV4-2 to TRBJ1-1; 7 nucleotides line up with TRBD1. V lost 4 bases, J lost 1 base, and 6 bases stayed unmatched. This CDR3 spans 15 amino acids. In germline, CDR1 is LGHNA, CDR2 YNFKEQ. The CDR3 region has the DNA TGTGCCAGCAGCCCCGAAAGGGGGCCGAACACTGAAGCTTTCTTT. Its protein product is CASSPERGPNTEAFF.

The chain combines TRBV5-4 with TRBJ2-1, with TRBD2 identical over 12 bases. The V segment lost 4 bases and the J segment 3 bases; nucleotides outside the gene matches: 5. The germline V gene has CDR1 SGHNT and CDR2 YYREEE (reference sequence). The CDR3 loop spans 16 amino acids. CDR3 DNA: TGTGCCAGCAGCCCCACACTAGCGGGGGGCTACAATGAGCAGTTCTTC. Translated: CASSPTLAGGYNEQFF.

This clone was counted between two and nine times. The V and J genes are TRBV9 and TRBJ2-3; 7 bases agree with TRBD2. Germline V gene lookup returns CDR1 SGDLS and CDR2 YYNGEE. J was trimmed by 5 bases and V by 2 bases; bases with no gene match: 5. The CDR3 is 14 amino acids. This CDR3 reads CASSVSGQKDTQYF. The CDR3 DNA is TGTGCCAGCAGCGTTAGCGGGCAAAAAGATACGCAGTATTTT.

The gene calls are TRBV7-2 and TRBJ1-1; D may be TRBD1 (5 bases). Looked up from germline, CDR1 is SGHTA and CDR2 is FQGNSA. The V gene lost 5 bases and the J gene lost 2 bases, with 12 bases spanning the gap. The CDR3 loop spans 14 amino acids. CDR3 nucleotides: TGTGCCAGCAGCCCCTGGGGACGAAACACTGAAGCTTTCTTT. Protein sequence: CASSPWGRNTEAFF.

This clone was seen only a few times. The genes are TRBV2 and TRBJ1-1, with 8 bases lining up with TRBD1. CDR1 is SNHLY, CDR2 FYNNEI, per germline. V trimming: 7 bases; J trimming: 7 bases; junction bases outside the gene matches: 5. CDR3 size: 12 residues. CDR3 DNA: TGTGCCAGCACGGGACAGGCCTATGAAGCTTTCTTT. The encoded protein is CASTGQAYEAFF.

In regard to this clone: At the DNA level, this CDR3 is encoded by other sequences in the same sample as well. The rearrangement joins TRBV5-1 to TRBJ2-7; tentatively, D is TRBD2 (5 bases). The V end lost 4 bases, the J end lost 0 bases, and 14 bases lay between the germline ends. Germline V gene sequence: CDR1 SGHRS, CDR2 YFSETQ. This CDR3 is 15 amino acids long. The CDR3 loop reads CASSLGSTSSYEQYF. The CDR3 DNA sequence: TGCGCCAGCAGCCTTGGCTCAACTAGCTCCTACGAGCAGTACTTC.

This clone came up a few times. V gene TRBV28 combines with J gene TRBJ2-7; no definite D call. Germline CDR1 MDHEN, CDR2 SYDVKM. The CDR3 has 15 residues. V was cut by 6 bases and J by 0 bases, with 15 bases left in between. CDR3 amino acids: CASRPIMDGSYEQYF. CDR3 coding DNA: TGTGCCAGCAGACCCATCATGGACGGCTCCTACGAGCAGTACTTC.

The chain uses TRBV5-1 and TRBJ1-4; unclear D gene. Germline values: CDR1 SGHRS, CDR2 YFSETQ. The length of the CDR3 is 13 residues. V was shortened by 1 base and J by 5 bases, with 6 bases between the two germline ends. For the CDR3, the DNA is TGCGCCAGCAGCTTGATTCCGAATGAAAAACTGTTTTTT. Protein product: CASSLIPNEKLFF.

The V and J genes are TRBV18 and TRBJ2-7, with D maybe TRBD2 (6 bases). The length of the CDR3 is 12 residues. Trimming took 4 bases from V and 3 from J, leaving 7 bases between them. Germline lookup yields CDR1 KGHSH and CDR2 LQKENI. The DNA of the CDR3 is TGTGCCAGCTCACAGGAGGGCTACGAGCAGTACTTC. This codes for CASSQEGYEQYF.

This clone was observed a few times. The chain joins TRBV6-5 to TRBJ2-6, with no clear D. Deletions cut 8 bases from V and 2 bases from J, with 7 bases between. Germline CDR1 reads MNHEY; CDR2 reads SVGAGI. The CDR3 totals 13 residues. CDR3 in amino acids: CASFRTGANVLTF. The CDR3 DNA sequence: TGTGCCAGCTTCCGGACTGGGGCCAACGTCCTGACTTTC.

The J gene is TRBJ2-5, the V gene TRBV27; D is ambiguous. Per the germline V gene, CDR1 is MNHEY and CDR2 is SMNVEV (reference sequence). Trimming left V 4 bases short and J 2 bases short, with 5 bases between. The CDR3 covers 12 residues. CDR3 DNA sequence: TGTGCCAGCAGTTCCCATCAAGAGACCCAGTACTTC. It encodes CASSSHQETQYF.

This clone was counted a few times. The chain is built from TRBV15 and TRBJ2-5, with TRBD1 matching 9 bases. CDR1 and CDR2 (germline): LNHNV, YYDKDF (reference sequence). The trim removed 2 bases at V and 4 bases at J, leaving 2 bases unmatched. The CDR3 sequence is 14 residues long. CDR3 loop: CATSRNRGRETQYF. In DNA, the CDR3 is TGTGCCACCAGCAGAAACAGGGGGCGAGAGACCCAGTACTTC.

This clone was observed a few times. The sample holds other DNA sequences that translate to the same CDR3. The CDR3 protein is CASSLDRGNQPQHF. The DNA of the CDR3 is TGTGCCAGCAGCCTCGACAGGGGCAATCAGCCCCAGCATTTT. The chain is built from TRBV11-2 and TRBJ1-5; TRBD1 agrees at 7 bases. The V segment lost 5 bases and the J segment 2 bases; nucleotides outside the gene matches: 3. Germline V gene lookup returns CDR1 SGHAT and CDR2 FQNNGV. The CDR3 is made up of 14 amino acids.

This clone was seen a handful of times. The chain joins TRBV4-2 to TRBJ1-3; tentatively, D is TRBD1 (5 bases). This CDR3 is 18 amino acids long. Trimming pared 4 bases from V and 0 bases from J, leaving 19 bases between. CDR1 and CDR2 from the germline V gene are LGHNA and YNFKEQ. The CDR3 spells CASSLEAGTASSGNTIYF. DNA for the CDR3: TGTGCCAGCAGCCTTGAAGCAGGGACCGCCAGCTCTGGAAACACCATATATTTT.

This CDR3 reads CASSGQFYGYTF. Here the CDR3 DNA reads TGTGCCAGCAGCGGACAGTTCTATGGCTACACCTTC. The chain uses TRBV28 and TRBJ1-2, with a possible D match to TRBD1 (6 bases). Germline CDR1 and CDR2: MDHEN and SYDVKM. V was trimmed by 6 bases and J by 4 bases, leaving 9 bases between them. The CDR3 has 12 residues.

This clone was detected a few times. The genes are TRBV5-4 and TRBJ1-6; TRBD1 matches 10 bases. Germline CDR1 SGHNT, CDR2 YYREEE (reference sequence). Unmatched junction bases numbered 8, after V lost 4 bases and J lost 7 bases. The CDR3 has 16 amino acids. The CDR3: CASSLHGTGANSPLHF. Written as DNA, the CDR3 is TGTGCCAGCAGCCTACATGGGACAGGGGCCAATTCACCCCTCCACTTT.

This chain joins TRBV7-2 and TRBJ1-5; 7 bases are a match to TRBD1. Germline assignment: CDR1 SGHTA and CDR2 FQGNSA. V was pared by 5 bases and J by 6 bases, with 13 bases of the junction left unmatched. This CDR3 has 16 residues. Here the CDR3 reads CASSPQGGTAGQPQHF. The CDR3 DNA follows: TGTGCCAGCAGCCCCCAAGGGGGGACAGCAGGTCAGCCCCAGCATTTT.

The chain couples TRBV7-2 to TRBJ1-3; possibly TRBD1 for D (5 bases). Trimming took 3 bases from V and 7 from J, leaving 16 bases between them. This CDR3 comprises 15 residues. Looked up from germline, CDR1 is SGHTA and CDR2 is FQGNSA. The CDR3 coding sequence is TGTGCCAGCAGCTTCTCCGGGACCCCTAGGAACACCATATATTTT. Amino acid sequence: CASSFSGTPRNTIYF.

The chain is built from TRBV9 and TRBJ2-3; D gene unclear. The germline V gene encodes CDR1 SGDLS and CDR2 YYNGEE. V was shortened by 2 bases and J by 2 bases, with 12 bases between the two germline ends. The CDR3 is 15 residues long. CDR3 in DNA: TGTGCCAGCAGCGTGGTCGGAGCTAACACAGATACGCAGTATTTT. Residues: CASSVVGANTDTQYF.

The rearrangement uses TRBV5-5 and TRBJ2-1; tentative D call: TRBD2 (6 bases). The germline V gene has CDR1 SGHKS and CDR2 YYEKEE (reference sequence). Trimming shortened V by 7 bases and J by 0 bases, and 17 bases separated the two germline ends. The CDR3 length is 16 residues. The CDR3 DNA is TGTGCCAGCTCTAGTCTGGCGGGGACCTCCTACAATGAGCAGTTCTTC. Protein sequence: CASSSLAGTSYNEQFF.

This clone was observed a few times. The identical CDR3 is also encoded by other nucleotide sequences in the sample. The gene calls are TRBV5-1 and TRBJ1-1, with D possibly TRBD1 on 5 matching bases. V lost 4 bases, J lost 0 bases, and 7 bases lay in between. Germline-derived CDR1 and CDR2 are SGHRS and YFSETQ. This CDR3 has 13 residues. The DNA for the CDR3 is TGCGCCAGCAGCCCGGGACTGAACACTGAAGCTTTCTTT. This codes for CASSPGLNTEAFF.

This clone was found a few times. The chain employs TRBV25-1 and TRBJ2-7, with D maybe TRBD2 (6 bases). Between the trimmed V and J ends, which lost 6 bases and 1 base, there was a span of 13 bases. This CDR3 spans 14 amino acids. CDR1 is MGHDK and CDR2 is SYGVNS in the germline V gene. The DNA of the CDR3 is TGTGCCAGCAGGAGCGGGTCTCCATCCTACGAGCAGTACTTC. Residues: CASRSGSPSYEQYF.

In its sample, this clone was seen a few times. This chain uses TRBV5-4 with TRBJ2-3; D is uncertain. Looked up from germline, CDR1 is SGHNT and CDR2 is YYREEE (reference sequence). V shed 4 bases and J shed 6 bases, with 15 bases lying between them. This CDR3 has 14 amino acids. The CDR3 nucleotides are TGTGCCAGCAGCCTCCCATCCTCTGGGGATACGCAGTATTTT. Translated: CASSLPSSGDTQYF.

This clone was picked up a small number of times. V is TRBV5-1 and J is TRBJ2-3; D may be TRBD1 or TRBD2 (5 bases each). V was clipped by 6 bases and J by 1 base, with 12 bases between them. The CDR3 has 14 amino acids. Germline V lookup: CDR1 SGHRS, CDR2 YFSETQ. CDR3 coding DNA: TGCGCCAGCAAGCTTTGGGACGGCACAGATACGCAGTATTTT. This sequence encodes CASKLWDGTDTQYF.

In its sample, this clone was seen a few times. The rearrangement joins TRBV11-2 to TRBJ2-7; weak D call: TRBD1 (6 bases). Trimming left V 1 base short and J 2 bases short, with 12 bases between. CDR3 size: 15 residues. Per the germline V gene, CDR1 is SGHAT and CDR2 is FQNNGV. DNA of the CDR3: TGTGCCAGCAGCTTAGCCCAGGGGTCCCCCTACGAGCAGTACTTC. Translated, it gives CASSLAQGSPYEQYF. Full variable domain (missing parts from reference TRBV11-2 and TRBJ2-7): EAGVAQSPRYKIIEKRQSVAFWCNPISGHATLYWYQQILGQGPKLLIQFQNNGVVDDSQLPKDRFSAERLKGVDSTLKIQPAKLEDSAVYLCASSLAQGSPYEQYFGPGTRLTVT.

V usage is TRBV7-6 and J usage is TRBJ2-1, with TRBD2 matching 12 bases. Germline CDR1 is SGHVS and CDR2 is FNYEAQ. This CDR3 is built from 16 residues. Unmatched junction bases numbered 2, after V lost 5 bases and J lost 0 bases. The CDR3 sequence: CASSTSGGTSYNEQFF. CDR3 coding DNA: TGTGCCAGCAGCACTAGCGGGGGGACCTCCTACAATGAGCAGTTCTTC.